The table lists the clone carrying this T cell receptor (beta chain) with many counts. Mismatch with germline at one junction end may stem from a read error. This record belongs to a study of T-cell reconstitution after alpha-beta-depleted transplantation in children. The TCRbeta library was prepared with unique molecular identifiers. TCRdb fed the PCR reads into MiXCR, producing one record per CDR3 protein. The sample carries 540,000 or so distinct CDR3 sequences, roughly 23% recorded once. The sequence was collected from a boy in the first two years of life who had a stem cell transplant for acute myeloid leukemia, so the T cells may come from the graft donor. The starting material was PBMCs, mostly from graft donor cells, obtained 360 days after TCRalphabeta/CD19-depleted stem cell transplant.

The CDR3 coding sequence is TGCAGTGCCAGAGACGCGGCAGGGGATGGAGATACGCAGTATTTT. Its translation: CSARDAAGDGDTQYF. The chain links TRBV20-1 to TRBJ2-3; a weak D match, TRBD1 (6 bases). CDR1 DFQATT and CDR2 SNEGSKA come from the germline V gene (reference sequence). The CDR3 covers 15 residues.